This TCR beta chain originates from a study of response to subunit inactivated influenza vaccine. Study conclusions and caveats: It was the authors' suggestion that each seasonal influenza vaccination recruits few new T cells.

TCRdb passed the RT-PCR reads through MiXCR, listing each CDR3 protein once. The sample has approximately 700,000 distinct CDR3 sequences, around 16% seen once. With respect to this clonotype: Its specificity is not known.

This TCR derives from a man aged 50 to 60 who received an inactivated influenza vaccine. Sample: PBMCs from blood, taken less than 13 days after vaccination.

The chain's CDR3 is CASSPTSGRARYEQFF. CDR3 nucleotides: TGTGCCAGCAGCCCGACTAGCGGGAGGGCCAGGTATGAGCAGTTCTTC. The chain carries TRBV11-1 and TRBJ2-1; 14 bases align to TRBD2. Germline V gene lookup returns CDR1 SGHAT and CDR2 FQDESV (reference sequence). This CDR3 is built from 16 residues. V trimming: 5 bases; J trimming: 8 bases; junction bases outside the gene matches: 8.